Below are 12 T cell receptor beta chains sequenced from a single sample in a study of blood T cells in healthy people across ages. The use of a sample-barcoded 5' primer and a J-beta primer mix characterized a second PCR of about 7 to 12 cycles. In TCRdb, the 5' RACE reads were re-called with MiXCR into one record per CDR3 protein. The table has hundreds of thousands of distinct CDR3 sequences, about half seen once. Source material: blood. These receptors originate from a man older than 75 in good health.

The J gene is TRBJ2-7, the V gene TRBV2; TRBD2 aligns across 11 bases. Germline lookup yields CDR1 SNHLY and CDR2 FYNNEI. Germline trimming cut 4 bases from V and 3 bases from J; bases unmatched to any gene: 2. The CDR3 consists of 14 residues. CDR3 residues: CASSGLAGFYEQYF. The CDR3 DNA reads TGTGCCAGCAGTGGACTAGCGGGGTTCTACGAGCAGTACTTC.

This clonotype was seen a handful of times. The genes are TRBV5-1 and TRBJ2-1, with TRBD2 matching over 12 bases. The CDR3 is made up of 14 amino acids. Unmatched junction bases numbered 1, after V lost 0 bases and J lost 9 bases. In germline, CDR1 is SGHRS, CDR2 YFSETQ. The CDR3: CASSLGLAGAEQFF. The DNA of the CDR3 is TGCGCCAGCAGCTTGGGACTAGCGGGAGCTGAGCAGTTCTTC.

The V and J genes are TRBV11-3 and TRBJ2-1; possible D gene TRBD2, 6 bases. This CDR3 region has 14 residues. Between the trimmed V and J ends, which lost 5 bases and 13 bases, there was a span of 21 bases. Germline loops: CDR1 SGHNT, CDR2 YENEEA. Here the CDR3 DNA reads TGTGCCAGCAGCGTACGAGCGGAGGAGGGGACCCAGTTCTTC. As protein: CASSVRAEEGTQFF.

This chain uses TRBV7-2 with TRBJ2-3; TRBD2 agrees at 7 bases. Germline trimming cut 2 bases from V and 0 bases from J; bases unmatched to any gene: 5. The CDR3 is made up of 16 amino acids. Looked up from germline, CDR1 is SGHTA and CDR2 is FQGNSA. This chain's CDR3 is CASSLQTSTSTDTQYF. CDR3 nucleotide sequence: TGTGCCAGCAGCTTACAGACTAGCACCAGCACAGATACGCAGTATTTT.

The chain recombines TRBV29-1 with TRBJ2-1; TRBD2 aligns across 7 bases. After removal of 7 bases from V and 6 bases from J, the junction contained 6 bases not matched to a gene. The CDR3 length is 12 residues. CDR1 SQVTM and CDR2 ANQGSEA come from the germline V gene. The CDR3 DNA reads TGCAGCGCCGGGTGGGGGGGCAATGAGCAGTTCTTC. Translation gives CSAGWGGNEQFF.

About this clonotype itself: A much more abundant neighbour one base away suggests this may be a read error. The chain links TRBV4-2 to TRBJ2-3, with D maybe TRBD1 (6 bases). Germline V gives CDR1 LGHNA, CDR2 YNFKEQ. There are 15 residues in the CDR3. The CDR3 sequence is CASNQDRGKTDTQYF. The CDR3 DNA sequence: TGTGCCAGCAACCAAGATAGGGGGAAGACAGATACGCAGTATTTT.

The chain recombines TRBV27 with TRBJ1-1; D ambiguous. Trimming pared 8 bases from V and 3 bases from J, leaving 13 bases between. The CDR3 has 13 residues. Germline values: CDR1 MNHEY, CDR2 SMNVEV (reference sequence). CDR3 coding DNA: TGTGCCAGCCTACAGCATATGGACACTGAAGCTTTCTTT. Residues: CASLQHMDTEAFF.

The chain links TRBV20-1 to TRBJ2-7; 9 bases match TRBD1. The J call may be faulty, since TRBJ2-5 better matches the DNA end. CDR3 size: 14 residues. From germline, CDR1 is DFQATT and CDR2 SNEGSKA (reference sequence). Here the CDR3 reads CSATGTGLGETQYF. The CDR3 region has the DNA TGCAGTGCTACCGGGACAGGGCTTGGAGAGACCCAGTACTTC.

The CDR3 here is CASSLAGRFEQYF. CDR3 nucleotide sequence: TGTGCCAGCAGCTTGGCGGGGAGATTCGAGCAGTACTTC. This rearrangement joins TRBV7-9 to TRBJ2-7; TRBD2 is a possible D gene (6 bases). Per the germline V gene, CDR1 is SEHNR and CDR2 is FQNEAQ (reference sequence). CDR3 length equals 13 residues. Trimming shortened V by 3 bases and J by 6 bases, and 12 bases separated the two germline ends.

This clonotype has only a few counts. The chain couples TRBV28 to TRBJ2-3; D is unclear. The CDR3 totals 12 residues. Germline loops: CDR1 MDHEN, CDR2 SYDVKM. Deletions cut 5 bases from V and 5 bases from J, with 8 bases between. The CDR3 nucleotides read TGTGCCAGCAGTAACCGAAGAGATACGCAGTATTTT. Translation gives CASSNRRDTQYF. The full variable domain, completed using reference TRBV28 and TRBJ2-3, is DVKVTQSSRYLVKRTGEKVFLECVQDMDHENMFWYRQDPGLGLRLIYFSYDVKMKEKGDIPEGYSVSREKKERFSLILESASTNQTSMYLCASSNRRDTQYFGPGTRLTVL.

The gene calls are TRBV11-2 and TRBJ1-4; unclear D gene. V was clipped by 3 bases and J by 3 bases, with 14 bases between them. There are 16 residues in the CDR3. Germline V gene lookup returns CDR1 SGHAT and CDR2 FQNNGV. The DNA for the CDR3 is TGTGCCAGCAGCTTGGGGTCGGGCTTCTCTAATGAAAAACTGTTTTTT. Protein: CASSLGSGFSNEKLFF. Full variable domain (missing parts from reference TRBV11-2 and TRBJ1-4): EAGVAQSPRYKIIEKRQSVAFWCNPISGHATLYWYQQILGQGPKLLIQFQNNGVVDDSQLPKDRFSAERLKGVDSTLKIQPAKLEDSAVYLCASSLGSGFSNEKLFFGSGTQLSVL.

The chain employs TRBV27 and TRBJ2-1; TRBD1 matches at 8 bases. The germline V gene has CDR1 MNHEY and CDR2 SMNVEV (reference sequence). The CDR3 is 17 residues long. With V trimmed by 0 bases and J by 4 bases, 8 bases remained unmatched. The CDR3 is CASSLSWDRMVYNEQFF. The DNA for the CDR3 is TGTGCCAGCAGTTTATCGTGGGACAGGATGGTGTACAATGAGCAGTTCTTC.